This entry is about one TCR beta chain. Its antigen remains unidentified. This record comes from a study of cytomegalovirus exposure and HLA in healthy donors. Study results and caveats: Later analysis associated a missense DCLRE1C variant with TCR beta V- and J-gene trimming.

CDR1 is KGHSH and CDR2 is LQKENI in the germline V gene. The V and J ends lost 3 bases and 5 bases respectively, with 13 bases between them. The CDR3 sequence is 14 residues long. PCR employed 60 Vbeta and 13 Jbeta primers. Produced via immunoSEQ multiplex PCR; TCRdb's table is partial and in-frame only. This repertoire includes fewer than 130,000 clones. The clonotype was recovered from a middle-aged man in good health and CMV-seronegative. This chain connects TRBV18 to TRBJ1-2; D might be TRBD1 (5 bases). Sequences were obtained from PBMCs. Here the CDR3 DNA reads TGTGCCAGCTCACCTCCGGGGGTCAATTATGGCTACACCTTC. Protein product: CASSPPGVNYGYTF. Full variable domain (missing parts from reference TRBV18 and TRBJ1-2): NAGVMQNPRHLVRRRGQEARLRCSPMKGHSHVYWYRQLPEEGLKFMVYLQKENIIDESGMPKERFSAEFPKEGPSILRIQQVVRGDSAAYFCASSPPGVNYGYTFGSGTRLTVV.